This entry concerns a single T cell receptor beta chain. The sample is drawn from a study of OX40 agonist ivuxolimab in advanced cancers. V shed 3 bases and J shed 6 bases, with 11 bases lying between them. The CDR3 contains 14 residues. Looked up from germline, CDR1 is MNHNS and CDR2 is SASEGT. Sequenced by immunoSEQ multiplex PCR; TCRdb stores in-frame clones only, minus some. This table has around 70,000 clones, approximately 82% appearing once. This specimen consisted of CD4+ or CD8+ T cells sorted from blood, obtained in a trial of the OX40 agonist ivuxolimab. The rearrangement uses TRBV6-1 and TRBJ1-4; no reliable D call. The sequence was obtained from an adult with an advanced solid tumor such as melanoma, head and neck, liver or kidney cancer. CDR3 sequence reads: CASSEPGGYEKLFF. CDR3 bases: TGTGCCAGCAGTGAGCCTGGAGGTTATGAAAAACTGTTTTTT.